This entry concerns a single T cell receptor (beta chain). Its specificity is unknown. V was cut by 0 bases and J by 8 bases, with 18 bases left in between. Germline-derived CDR1 and CDR2 are LGHNA and YSLEER. The CDR3 runs 16 residues. The data belong to a study of blood T cells in healthy people across ages. Overall study results and limits: When set beside aged donors, long-lived donors presented more naive CD4+ cells and higher diversity. The fall in TCR beta diversity per million T cells was roughly linear with age.

Sample-barcoded 5' priming and a J-beta primer mix drove a second PCR of roughly 6 to 12 cycles. A minimum of 2.5 million CDR3-containing paired-end reads was obtained for each sample. One entry per CDR3 protein, called by TCRdb with MiXCR from the 5' RACE reads. The table lists approximately 1.5 million distinct CDR3 sequences, approximately 43% of them singletons. This sequence joins TRBV4-3 and TRBJ2-3, with D tentatively TRBD1 (6 bases). Material for sequencing was blood. The receptor was isolated from a woman aged 18-30 years in good health. The CDR3 nucleotides read TGCGCCAGCAGCCAAGATCCCGGGACAAGCACGGGTACGCAGTATTTT. Its translation is CASSQDPGTSTGTQYF.